This entry lists 29 T cell receptor beta chains sequenced from one sample in a study of neurological immune-mediated disorders. TCRdb re-called the 5' RACE reads through MiXCR, storing one row per CDR3 protein. Of roughly 60,000 distinct CDR3 sequences listed, around a tenth are singletons. Time point in this sample: longitudinal time-point 2. Sequencing used PBMCs. These receptors came from a man aged 30 to 39 in good health.

The V and J genes are TRBV10-3 and TRBJ2-7; the match to TRBD2 covers 13 bases. The CDR3 sequence is 18 residues long. Germline V CDR1 and CDR2: ENHRY, SYGVKD. V lost 7 bases, J lost 0 bases, and 12 bases stayed unmatched. The CDR3 DNA sequence: TGTGCCATCACCGACGGACTAGCGGGAGTTGGGGCCTCCTACGAGCAGTACTTC. Translated, it gives CAITDGLAGVGASYEQYF.

A few counts support this clonotype. The chain joins TRBV1 to TRBJ2-5; the tabulated D call, TRBD2, remains unverified against the DNA. TRBV1 is a listed pseudogene. The CDR3 consists of 15 residues. CDR3 DNA sequence: TGCACCAGCAGCCAAGTGTCGGGACTTAAAGAGACCCAGTACTTC. Translation gives CTSSQVSGLKETQYF.

This clonotype was detected a few times. The V gene is TRBV20-1, the J gene TRBJ2-6, with 8 bases lining up with TRBD1. The germline V gene encodes CDR1 DFQATT and CDR2 SNEGSKA (reference sequence). The V gene end was trimmed by 0 bases and the J gene end by 2 bases; junction bases not matched to a gene: 9. The CDR3 consists of 18 residues. The CDR3 sequence: CSARDPGTGGTGANVLTF. CDR3 DNA sequence: TGCAGTGCTAGAGATCCCGGGACAGGAGGCACTGGGGCCAACGTCCTGACTTTC.

This clonotype was seen at least ten times. J is TRBJ1-2 and V is TRBV7-2; 8 bases are shared with TRBD1. J gave up 5 bases and V 1 base, and 6 bases lay outside the gene matches. The germline V gene encodes CDR1 SGHTA and CDR2 FQGNSA. CDR3 length equals 15 residues. CDR3 in amino acids: CASSLGQGARYGYTF. Here the CDR3 DNA reads TGTGCCAGCAGCTTAGGCCAGGGGGCGAGATATGGCTACACCTTC.

This clonotype was seen at least ten times. The chain combines TRBV7-2 with TRBJ1-1; weak D call: TRBD1 (5 bases). Germline V CDR1 and CDR2: SGHTA, FQGNSA. V lost 5 bases, J lost 4 bases, and 14 bases lay in between. This CDR3 has 14 residues. CDR3 in amino acids: CASSPAGGSTEAFF. The DNA of the CDR3 is TGTGCCAGCAGCCCCGCTGGGGGGAGCACTGAAGCTTTCTTT.

Ten or more counts support this clonotype. V gene TRBV20-1 combines with J gene TRBJ2-3; D ambiguous. This CDR3 region has 17 residues. The ends were cut back, 3 bases at V and 2 bases at J, with 21 bases in the middle. In germline, CDR1 is DFQATT, CDR2 SNEGSKA (reference sequence). CDR3 DNA sequence: TGCAGTGCTAGTTCAGCAATCTCTATACTGAACACAGATACGCAGTATTTT. It codes for CSASSAISILNTDTQYF.

This clonotype has at least ten counts. J is TRBJ2-2 and V is TRBV29-1; D unresolved. The CDR3 consists of 13 residues. Germline loops: CDR1 SQVTM, CDR2 ANQGSEA. Between the trimmed V and J ends, which lost 4 bases and 6 bases, there was a span of 12 bases. In DNA, the CDR3 is TGCAGCGTTGGCACCGGGTTTTCCGGGGAGCTGTTTTTT. This gives the protein CSVGTGFSGELFF.

There are many counts of this clonotype. The rearrangement links TRBV20-1 to TRBJ2-7, with 11 bases aligning to TRBD1. CDR3 length: 16 amino acids. V shed 0 bases and J 6 bases; nucleotides not matched to a gene: 10. Per germline, CDR1 DFQATT and CDR2 SNEGSKA (reference sequence). The CDR3 coding sequence is TGCAGTGCTAGAGAGGGAGGGTGGACAGGGGGCGGCGAGCAGTACTTC. Its protein is CSAREGGWTGGGEQYF.

At least ten counts were recorded for this clonotype. J is TRBJ2-1 and V is TRBV20-1; 14 bases map to TRBD2. From germline, CDR1 is DFQATT and CDR2 SNEGSKA (reference sequence). The V segment lost 6 bases and the J segment 1 base; nucleotides outside the gene matches: 8. There are 17 residues in the CDR3. Here the CDR3 DNA reads TGCAGTGCCTCCGGGACTAGCGGGAGTAGATCCTACAATGAGCAGTTCTTC. It is translated as CSASGTSGSRSYNEQFF.

For this clonotype: A much bigger clone sits one base away, suggesting this may be a read error. The gene calls are TRBV6-1 and TRBJ2-7; 11 positions match TRBD2. The CDR3 has 15 residues. CDR1 is MNHNS, CDR2 SASEGT, per germline. The CDR3 coding sequence is TGTGCCAGCAGCCCTCTAGCGGGAGGCTCCTACGATCAGTACTTC. It is translated as CASSPLAGGSYDQYF.

The J gene is TRBJ2-7, the V gene TRBV5-6; weak D call: TRBD2 (6 bases). Germline V CDR1 and CDR2: SGHDT, YYEEEE. V lost 6 bases and J lost 7, with 20 bases in between. CDR3 length equals 14 residues. Written as DNA, the CDR3 is TGTGCCAGCATCCCCAACGTGGGGGGAAGGGAGCAGTACTTC. Its translation: CASIPNVGGREQYF.

This clonotype was observed at least ten times. The rearrangement links TRBV2 to TRBJ2-3; maybe TRBD1 (6 bases). Deletions cut 4 bases from V and 2 bases from J, with 13 bases between. The length of the CDR3 is 15 residues. The germline gives CDR1 SNHLY, CDR2 FYNNEI. CDR3 sequence (DNA): TGTGCCAGCAGTGTACAGGGCTCCAACACAGATACGCAGTATTTT. Residues: CASSVQGSNTDTQYF. The whole variable domain, remainder taken from reference TRBV2 and TRBJ2-3, is EPEVTQTPSHQVTQMGQEVILRCVPISNHLYFYWYRQILGQKVEFLVSFYNNEISEKSEIFDDQFSVERPDGSNFTLKIRSTKLEDSAMYFCASSVQGSNTDTQYFGPGTRLTVL.

This clonotype was counted many times. The chain uses TRBV10-3 and TRBJ2-7; 7 nucleotides match TRBD2. In germline, CDR1 is ENHRY, CDR2 SYGVKD. V trimming: 2 bases; J trimming: 2 bases; junction bases outside the gene matches: 6. There are 15 residues in the CDR3. The CDR3 DNA reads TGTGCCATCAGTGAGCGGGGGACTACCCCCTACGAGCAGTACTTC. Encoded protein: CAISERGTTPYEQYF.

In this sample, this clonotype turned up many times. The CDR3 region has the DNA TGTGCCAGCTCACCACCCGGGGGGCCAGGCAATCAGCCCCAGCATTTT. This encodes CASSPPGGPGNQPQHF. The chain joins TRBV18 to TRBJ1-5; TRBD1 might be the D (6 bases). This CDR3 has 16 amino acids. Germline loops: CDR1 KGHSH, CDR2 LQKENI. V gave up 0 bases and J gave up 2 bases, with 11 bases separating them.

At least ten counts were recorded for this clonotype. The chain employs TRBV15 and TRBJ2-7; 7 bases align to TRBD2. The CDR3 contains 14 residues. V dropped 6 bases and J dropped 0; count of bases not matched to a gene: 5. CDR1 and CDR2 (germline): LNHNV, YYDKDF (reference sequence). This CDR3 is CATSRERDSYEQYF. The DNA of the CDR3 is TGTGCCACCAGTCGTGAGCGGGACTCCTACGAGCAGTACTTC.

This clonotype was seen many times. The V gene is TRBV7-8, the J gene TRBJ2-5; TRBD1 or TRBD2 may be the D gene (6 bases each). Trimming removed 1 base from V and 6 bases from J, with 15 bases in between. This CDR3 spans 15 amino acids. CDR1 is SGHVS and CDR2 is FQNEAQ in the germline V gene. The CDR3 DNA follows: TGTGCCAGCAGCTTAGGGGGGGCCCCCGTCCAGACCCAGTACTTC. Its protein product is CASSLGGAPVQTQYF.

The sample holds many counts of this clonotype. The chain employs TRBV4-2 and TRBJ2-2; 8 nucleotides agree with TRBD2. This CDR3 is 17 amino acids long. The junction had 5 bases not matched to a gene; V was cut back by 1 base and J by 1 base. Germline CDR1 LGHNA, CDR2 YNFKEQ. The CDR3 here is CASSQGVLAGNTGELFF. The CDR3, as DNA: TGTGCCAGCAGCCAAGGGGTTCTAGCGGGGAACACCGGGGAGCTGTTTTTT.

The chain joins TRBV20-1 to TRBJ2-6; the D gene is possibly TRBD1 (5 bases). The V and J ends lost 3 bases and 7 bases respectively, with 19 bases between them. The CDR3 extends over 16 amino acids. Germline CDR1 is DFQATT and CDR2 is SNEGSKA (reference sequence). CDR3 in amino acids: CSASLRTSGAANVLTF. The CDR3, as DNA: TGCAGTGCTAGTTTACGGACGTCTGGGGCTGCCAACGTCCTGACTTTC.

This clonotype was observed many times. The chain joins TRBV29-1 to TRBJ2-2; D is unresolved. This CDR3 contains 14 residues. Per the germline V gene, CDR1 is SQVTM and CDR2 is ANQGSEA. With 7 bases removed from V and 2 bases from J, the gap between germline ends came to 14 bases. CDR3 bases: TGCAGCGCCGCGGTAGGCGTCAACACCGGGGAGCTGTTTTTT. Amino acids: CSAAVGVNTGELFF.

This clonotype has at least ten counts. The J gene is TRBJ2-3, the V gene TRBV4-2, with TRBD2 matching over 10 bases. Trimming cost V 6 bases and J 4 bases; bases outside gene matches: 16. The germline CDR1 and CDR2 sequences are LGHNA and YNFKEQ. The CDR3 is 18 residues long. The CDR3 spells CASRLRRGPAGGADTQYF. In DNA form, the CDR3 reads TGTGCCAGCAGACTCCGACGGGGGCCAGCGGGAGGGGCAGATACGCAGTATTTT.

In nucleotides, the CDR3 is TGCAGCGTTGAAGACCCGACACTCTCCTACAATGAGCAGTTCTTC. The encoded protein is CSVEDPTLSYNEQFF. The V call is TRBV29-1, the J call TRBJ2-1; no firm D call. The germline V and J ends were trimmed by 0 bases and 0 bases, with 9 bases remaining between them. CDR1 is SQVTM and CDR2 is ANQGSEA in the germline V gene. The CDR3 runs 15 residues.

Of note for this clonotype: This may come from a read error, since a much larger clone is one base off. The rearrangement joins TRBV10-3 to TRBJ2-5; a weak D match, TRBD2 (6 bases). The ends were cut back, 6 bases at V and 0 bases at J, with 11 bases in the middle. The CDR3 covers 14 residues. Germline assignment: CDR1 ENHRY and CDR2 SYGVKD. The CDR3 region is CAISVSGDQETQYF. CDR3 sequence (DNA): TGTGCCATCAGCGTTAGCGGAGACCAAGAGACCCAGTACTTC.

This clonotype was detected ten times or more. The chain links TRBV15 to TRBJ2-7, with D possibly being TRBD1 (6 bases). The CDR3 runs 16 residues. Germline CDR1 is LNHNV and CDR2 is YYDKDF (reference sequence). Trimming removed 0 bases from V and 2 bases from J, with 14 bases in between. In nucleotides, the CDR3 is TGTGCCACCAGCAGAGAGGGGACAAGCGACACCTACGAGCAGTACTTC. Amino acids: CATSREGTSDTYEQYF.

The chain carries TRBV4-1 and TRBJ1-1, with 7 bases identical to TRBD1. The junction had 11 bases not matched to a gene; V was cut back by 0 bases and J by 1 base. CDR1 and CDR2 from the germline V gene are MGHRA and YSYEKL. The CDR3 loop spans 18 amino acids. The CDR3 sequence: CASSQDRDRDSGNTEAFF. CDR3 DNA sequence: TGCGCCAGCAGCCAAGATAGGGACCGGGACAGCGGGAACACTGAAGCTTTCTTT.

There are many counts of this clonotype. This rearrangement joins TRBV5-1 to TRBJ1-4; 7 nucleotides match TRBD1. The CDR3 runs 13 residues. Unmatched junction bases numbered 3, after V lost 0 bases and J lost 10 bases. The V gene's germline CDR1 is SGHRS and CDR2 YFSETQ. In DNA form, the CDR3 reads TGCGCCAGCAGCTTGGAGACAGGGCGAAAACTGTTTTTT. Amino acid sequence: CASSLETGRKLFF.

This clonotype was recorded many times. This chain connects TRBV20-1 to TRBJ1-2; D perhaps matches TRBD1 (6 bases). The germline CDR1 and CDR2 sequences are DFQATT and SNEGSKA (reference sequence). This CDR3 has 12 residues. The CDR3 DNA sequence: TGCAGGGGAGGAGGGGGGGACTATGGCTACACCTTC. Translating gives CRGGGGDYGYTF.

This clonotype has ten or more counts. The CDR3 protein is CSVVKAGGTGELFF. The CDR3, as DNA: TGCAGCGTTGTTAAGGCAGGAGGGACCGGGGAGCTGTTTTTT. J is TRBJ2-2 and V is TRBV29-1; a weak D match, TRBD2 (6 bases). The CDR3 totals 14 residues. CDR1 and CDR2 from the germline V gene are SQVTM and ANQGSEA. V lost 4 bases to trimming and J lost 5 bases, with 14 bases between them.

This clonotype was counted ten times or more. The chain combines TRBV20-1 with TRBJ2-1; 11 nucleotides align to TRBD2. J lost 7 bases, V lost 3 bases, and 8 bases had no gene match. Germline-derived CDR1 and CDR2 are DFQATT and SNEGSKA (reference sequence). This CDR3 has 15 amino acids. CDR3 coding DNA: TGCAGTGCTAGGGAGCTAGCGGGAGGTCGGAATGAGCAGTTCTTC. Protein product: CSARELAGGRNEQFF.

This clonotype was seen many times. This chain connects TRBV5-1 to TRBJ2-2, with D unresolved. Trimming took 0 bases from V and 3 from J, leaving 6 bases between them. From germline, CDR1 is SGHRS and CDR2 YFSETQ. The CDR3 is made up of 14 amino acids. In nucleotides, the CDR3 is TGCGCCAGCAGCTTGGTATTGGACACCGGGGAGCTGTTTTTT. As protein: CASSLVLDTGELFF.